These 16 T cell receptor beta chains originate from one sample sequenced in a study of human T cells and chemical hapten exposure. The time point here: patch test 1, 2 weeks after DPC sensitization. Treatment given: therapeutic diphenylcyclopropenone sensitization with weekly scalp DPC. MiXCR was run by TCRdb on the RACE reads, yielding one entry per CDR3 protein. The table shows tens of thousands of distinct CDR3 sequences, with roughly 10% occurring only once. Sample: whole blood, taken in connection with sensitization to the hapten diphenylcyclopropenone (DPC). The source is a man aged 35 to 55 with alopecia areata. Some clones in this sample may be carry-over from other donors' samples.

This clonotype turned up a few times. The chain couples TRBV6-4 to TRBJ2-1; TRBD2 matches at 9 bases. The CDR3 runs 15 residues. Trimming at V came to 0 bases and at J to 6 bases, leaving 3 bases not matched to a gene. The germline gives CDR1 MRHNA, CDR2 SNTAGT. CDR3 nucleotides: TGTGCCAGCAGTGACTCGAGCGGGAGGTTCAATGAGCAGTTCTTC. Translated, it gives CASSDSSGRFNEQFF.

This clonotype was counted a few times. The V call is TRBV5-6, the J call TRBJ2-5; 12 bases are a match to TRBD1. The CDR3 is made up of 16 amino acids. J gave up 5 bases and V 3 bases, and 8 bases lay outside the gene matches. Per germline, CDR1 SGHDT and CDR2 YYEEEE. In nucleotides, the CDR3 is TGTGCCAGCAGCTCCGCCGGGACAGGGGGCAAGGAGACCCAGTACTTC. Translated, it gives CASSSAGTGGKETQYF.

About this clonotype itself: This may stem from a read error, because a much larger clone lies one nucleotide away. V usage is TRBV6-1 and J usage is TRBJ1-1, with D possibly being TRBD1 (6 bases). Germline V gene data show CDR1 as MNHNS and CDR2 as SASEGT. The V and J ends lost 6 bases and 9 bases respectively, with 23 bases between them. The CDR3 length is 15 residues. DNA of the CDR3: TGTGCCAGCAGCCGAATAGGGGGGGGCAGGACTAAAGCTTTCTTT. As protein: CASSRIGGGRTKAFF.

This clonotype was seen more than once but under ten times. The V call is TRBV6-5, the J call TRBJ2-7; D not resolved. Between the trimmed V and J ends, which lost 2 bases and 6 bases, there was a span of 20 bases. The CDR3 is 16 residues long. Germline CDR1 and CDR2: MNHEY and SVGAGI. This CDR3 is CASSYPRALGPREQYV. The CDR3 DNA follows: TGTGCCAGCAGTTACCCCCGGGCCCTGGGCCCTCGCGAGCAGTACGTC.

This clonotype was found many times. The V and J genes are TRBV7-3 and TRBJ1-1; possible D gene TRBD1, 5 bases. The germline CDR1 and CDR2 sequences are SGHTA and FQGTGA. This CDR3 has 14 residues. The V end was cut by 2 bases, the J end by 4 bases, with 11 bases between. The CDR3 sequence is CASSLSGRTTEAFF. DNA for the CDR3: TGTGCCAGCAGCTTATCAGGGAGGACCACTGAAGCTTTCTTT.

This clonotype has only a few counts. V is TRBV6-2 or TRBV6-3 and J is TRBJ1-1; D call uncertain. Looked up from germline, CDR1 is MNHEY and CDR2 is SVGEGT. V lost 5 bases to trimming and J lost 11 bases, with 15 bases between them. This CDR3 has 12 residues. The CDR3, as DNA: TGTGCCAGCAGTCAAGACGGGCCCTCGGCTTTCTTT. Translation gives CASSQDGPSAFF.

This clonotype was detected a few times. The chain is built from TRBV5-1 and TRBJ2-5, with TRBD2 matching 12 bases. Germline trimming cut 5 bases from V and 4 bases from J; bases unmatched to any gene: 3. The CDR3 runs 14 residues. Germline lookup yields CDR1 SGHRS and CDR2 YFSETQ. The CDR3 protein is CASSSTSGRETQYF. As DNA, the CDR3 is TGCGCCAGCAGTTCGACTAGCGGGAGAGAGACCCAGTACTTC.

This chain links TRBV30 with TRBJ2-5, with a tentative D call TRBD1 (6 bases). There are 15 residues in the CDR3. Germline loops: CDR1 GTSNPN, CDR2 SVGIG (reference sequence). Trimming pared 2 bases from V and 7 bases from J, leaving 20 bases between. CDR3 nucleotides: TGTGCCTGGAGTCCTCCGGGACACCCTGCGGGGACCCAGTACTTC. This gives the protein CAWSPPGHPAGTQYF.

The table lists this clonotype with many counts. The CDR3 region has the DNA TGTGCCAGCAGTCGGCTCGGCGGGGCGATACAAGAGACCCAGTACTTC. Amino acid sequence: CASSRLGGAIQETQYF. This rearrangement joins TRBV28 to TRBJ2-5; D is possibly TRBD2 (6 bases). There are 16 residues in the CDR3. V shed 5 bases and J shed 2 bases, with 18 bases lying between them. The germline gives CDR1 MDHEN, CDR2 SYDVKM.

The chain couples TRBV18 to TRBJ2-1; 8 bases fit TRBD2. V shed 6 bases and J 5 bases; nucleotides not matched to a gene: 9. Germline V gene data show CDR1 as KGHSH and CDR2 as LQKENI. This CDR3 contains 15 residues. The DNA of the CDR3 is TGTGCCAGCTCGCTGGGGGCGGGAGGCCACAATGAGCAGTTCTTC. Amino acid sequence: CASSLGAGGHNEQFF.

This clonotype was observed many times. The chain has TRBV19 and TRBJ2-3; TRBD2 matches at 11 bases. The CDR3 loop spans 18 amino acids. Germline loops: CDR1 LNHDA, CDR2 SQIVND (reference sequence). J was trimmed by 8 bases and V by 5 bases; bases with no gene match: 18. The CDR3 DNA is TGTGCCAGTAGTCCCCAAGGGGGGACTAGCGGAAGGCGGGGTACGCAGTATTTT. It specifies CASSPQGGTSGRRGTQYF.

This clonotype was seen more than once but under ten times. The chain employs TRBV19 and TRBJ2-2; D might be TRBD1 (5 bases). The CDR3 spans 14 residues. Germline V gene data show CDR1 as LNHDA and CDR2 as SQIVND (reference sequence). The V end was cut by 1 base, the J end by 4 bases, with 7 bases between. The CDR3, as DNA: TGTGCCAGTAGTATAGGGGGCGCCACCGGGGAGCTGTTTTTT. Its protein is CASSIGGATGELFF.

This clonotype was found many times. In DNA, the CDR3 is TGTGCCAGCAGTTCCCTGTCGCTAGTTGATACGCAGTATTTT. Translating gives CASSSLSLVDTQYF. This chain connects TRBV28 to TRBJ2-3; D is unresolved. Trimming removed 4 bases from V and 6 bases from J, with 14 bases in between. CDR3 size: 14 residues. Germline V CDR1 and CDR2: MDHEN, SYDVKM.

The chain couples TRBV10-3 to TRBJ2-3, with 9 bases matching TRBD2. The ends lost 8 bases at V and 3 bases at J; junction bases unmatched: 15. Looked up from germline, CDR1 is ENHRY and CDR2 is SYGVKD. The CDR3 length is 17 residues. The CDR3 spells CAIPSRSGGRATDTQYF. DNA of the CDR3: TGTGCCATCCCTTCTCGCTCGGGCGGGAGGGCGACAGATACGCAGTATTTT.

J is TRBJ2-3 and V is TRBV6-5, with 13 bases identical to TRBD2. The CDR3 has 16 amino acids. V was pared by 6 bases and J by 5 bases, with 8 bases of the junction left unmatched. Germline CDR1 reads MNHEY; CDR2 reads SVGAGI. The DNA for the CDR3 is TGTGCCAGCAGACGACTAGCGGGAGGCGGCGGAGATACGCAGTATTTT. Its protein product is CASRRLAGGGGDTQYF.

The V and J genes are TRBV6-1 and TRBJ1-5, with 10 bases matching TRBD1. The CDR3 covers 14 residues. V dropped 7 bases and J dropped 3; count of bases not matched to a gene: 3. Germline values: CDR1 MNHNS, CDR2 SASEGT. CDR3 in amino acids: CASTGQGFNQPQHF. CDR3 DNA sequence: TGTGCCAGCACGGGACAGGGGTTCAATCAGCCCCAGCATTTT.